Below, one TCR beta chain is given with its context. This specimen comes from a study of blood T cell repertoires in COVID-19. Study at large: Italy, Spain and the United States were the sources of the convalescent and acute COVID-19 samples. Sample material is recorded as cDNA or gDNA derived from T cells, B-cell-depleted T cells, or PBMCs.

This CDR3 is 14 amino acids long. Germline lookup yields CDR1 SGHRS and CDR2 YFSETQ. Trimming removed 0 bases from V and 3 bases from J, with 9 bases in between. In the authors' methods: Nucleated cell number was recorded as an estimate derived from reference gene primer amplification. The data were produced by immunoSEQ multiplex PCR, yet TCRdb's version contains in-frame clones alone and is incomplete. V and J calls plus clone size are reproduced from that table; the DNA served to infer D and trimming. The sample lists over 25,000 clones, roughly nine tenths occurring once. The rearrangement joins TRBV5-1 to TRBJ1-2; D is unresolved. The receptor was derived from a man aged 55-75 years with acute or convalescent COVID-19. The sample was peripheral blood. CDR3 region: CASSLASADYGYTF. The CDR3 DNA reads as TGCGCCAGCAGCTTGGCCAGCGCGGACTATGGCTACACCTTC.